This T cell receptor beta chain was sequenced in a study of T cell responses to AZD1222 COVID-19 vaccine. At the level of the study: Samples with a second dose at about 4 or about 12 weeks were pooled together. Study-level findings and limits: White British ancestry dominated among donors, who included more females, and clonal diversity was possibly underestimated. There were vaccine-associated CD4 TCRs across spike, dominant at 160-218 and 743-854.

Germline CDR1 and CDR2: LNHDA and SQIVND (reference sequence). After removal of 3 bases from V and 2 bases from J, the junction contained 6 bases not matched to a gene. This CDR3 spans 15 amino acids. Measured with immunoSEQ multiplex PCR; TCRdb has only the in-frame clones, and not every one. There are 95,000 to 150,000 clones in the sample; about 90% occur only once, and less than 6.5% lies in the top ten. A word on this clone: Its antigen is not known.

The specimen was peripheral blood, collected on day 0 of AZD1222 vaccination. The chain employs TRBV19 and TRBJ1-1, with 7 nucleotides matching TRBD1. This sequence was found in an adult in good health. In DNA, the CDR3 is TGTGCCAGTAGTATTAAGGGACAGAGAAACACTGAAGCTTTCTTT. The encoded protein is CASSIKGQRNTEAFF. Full variable domain (outside the CDR3, taken from reference TRBV19 and TRBJ1-1): DGGITQSPKYLFRKEGQNVTLSCEQNLNHDAMYWYRQDPGQGLRLIYYSQIVNDFQKGDIAEGYSVSREKKESFPLTVTSAQKNPTAFYLCASSIKGQRNTEAFFGQGTRLTVV.